The 20 T cell receptor beta chains presented below share a single source sample, sequenced in a study of monozygotic twins with inflammatory bowel disease. Each CDR3 protein gets one entry in TCRdb, which reprocessed the 5' RACE reads and gives no DNA. This specimen shows 150,000 to 200,000 distinct CDR3 sequences; the ten leading clones hold 2% to 2.5%. Input material: blood. These receptors were collected from a human donor with ulcerative colitis or Crohn's disease, or a healthy co-twin of an affected twin (not recorded which).

This sequence joins TRBV5-4 and TRBJ2-7; TCRdb indicates TRBD1, and absent DNA this call remains unverified. This CDR3 has 13 amino acids. Germline V gene lookup returns CDR1 SGHNT and CDR2 YYREEE (reference sequence). The chain's CDR3 is CASSSGQFYEQYF.

The rearrangement links TRBV6-1 to TRBJ1-5. The CDR3 sequence is 16 residues long. CDR1 is MNHNS and CDR2 is SASEGT in the germline V gene. The CDR3 region is CASSTLRRAGNQPQHF.

The chain employs TRBV5-4 and TRBJ1-2. Germline CDR1 is SGHNT and CDR2 is YYREEE (reference sequence). The CDR3 has 15 amino acids. This CDR3 reads CASSLGGDLPYGYTF.

The genes are TRBV20-1 and TRBJ1-4; TCRdb's D gene call, TRBD1, goes unchecked for lack of DNA. The germline gives CDR1 DFQATT, CDR2 SNEGSKA (reference sequence). This CDR3 is 13 amino acids long. The CDR3 spells CSALETGDEKLFF.

CDR3 amino acids: CASSLVSRDRASYGYTF. The rearrangement joins TRBV7-9 to TRBJ1-2; TCRdb's D gene call, TRBD1, goes unchecked for lack of DNA. CDR1 SEHNR and CDR2 FQNEAQ come from the germline V gene (reference sequence). This CDR3 has 17 amino acids.

The genes are TRBV7-9 and TRBJ2-3. The CDR3 covers 15 residues. CDR1 SEHNR and CDR2 FQNEAQ come from the germline V gene (reference sequence). The CDR3 loop reads CASSLDGISTDTQYF.

This chain uses TRBV18 with TRBJ2-5; TCRdb indicates TRBD1, and absent DNA this call remains unverified. The V gene's germline CDR1 is KGHSH and CDR2 LQKENI. The CDR3 is 13 amino acids. This chain's CDR3 is CASSPVQGETQYF.

The rearrangement joins TRBV7-8 to TRBJ1-2; TCRdb outputs TRBD1, but without DNA this stays unchecked. This CDR3 has 16 amino acids. The V gene's germline CDR1 is SGHVS and CDR2 FQNEAQ. The CDR3 sequence is CASSLDSGTGGYGYTF.

This chain links TRBV5-5 with TRBJ2-1; TCRdb indicates TRBD1, and absent DNA this call remains unverified. The CDR3 has 13 residues. CDR1 is SGHKS, CDR2 YYEKEE, per germline (reference sequence). The CDR3 sequence: CASSMDRGIEQFF.

V gene TRBV11-2 combines with J gene TRBJ2-5. From germline, CDR1 is SGHAT and CDR2 FQNNGV. This CDR3 has 14 amino acids. CDR3: CASSLETRGATQYF.

The rearrangement uses TRBV28 and TRBJ2-2; no DNA is available, so the TRBD1 call from TCRdb remains unchecked. The CDR3 has 16 amino acids. CDR1 and CDR2 from the germline V gene are MDHEN and SYDVKM. CDR3 residues: CASSLEDSSNTGELFF.

This sequence joins TRBV5-1 and TRBJ2-2; TCRdb designates TRBD2, a call that cannot be tested without DNA. The CDR3 length is 16 residues. The germline V gene has CDR1 SGHRS and CDR2 YFSETQ. The CDR3 reads CASSLKAGENTGELFF.

The chain combines TRBV29-1 with TRBJ2-3. The germline V gene has CDR1 SQVTM and CDR2 ANQGSEA. The CDR3 is made up of 12 amino acids. CDR3 region: CSVRNLVDTQYF.

CDR3 protein: CSATGNRGPSYEQYF. The rearrangement joins TRBV20-1 to TRBJ2-7; TCRdb proposes TRBD1, but this gene call is untestable without DNA. Germline V CDR1 and CDR2: DFQATT, SNEGSKA (reference sequence). This CDR3 spans 15 amino acids.

V usage is TRBV5-6 and J usage is TRBJ1-1. Per germline, CDR1 SGHDT and CDR2 YYEEEE. The CDR3 is 13 amino acids. The CDR3 protein is CASSLGGTKGAFF.

V gene TRBV20-1 combines with J gene TRBJ2-5; TCRdb calls TRBD1, which cannot be checked without DNA. Germline values: CDR1 DFQATT, CDR2 SNEGSKA (reference sequence). This CDR3 has 13 amino acids. CDR3 region: CSAPSGGWETQYF.

The J gene is TRBJ2-3, the V gene TRBV5-1; TCRdb's assignment of TRBD1 cannot be checked, as there is no DNA. CDR1 and CDR2 from the germline V gene are SGHRS and YFSETQ. This CDR3 has 16 residues. The chain's CDR3 is CASSLGRDRVPLTQYF.

The rearrangement uses TRBV7-2 and TRBJ1-2; with no DNA, the TCRdb D assignment of TRBD1 cannot be verified. This CDR3 is built from 13 residues. Germline CDR1 SGHTA, CDR2 FQGNSA. The CDR3 sequence is CASSFTGNNGYTF.

The gene calls are TRBV6-1 and TRBJ2-2; the TCRdb D gene call, TRBD1, has no DNA to confirm it. CDR3 length equals 15 residues. The germline V gene has CDR1 MNHNS and CDR2 SASEGT. CDR3 protein: CASSLEGGTTGELFF.

This chain links TRBV29-1 with TRBJ1-2; TCRdb designates TRBD1, a call that cannot be tested without DNA. This CDR3 spans 14 amino acids. The germline V gene has CDR1 SQVTM and CDR2 ANQGSEA. The CDR3 spells CSAGGQDPNYGYTF. Drawing the rest from reference TRBV29-1 and TRBJ1-2, the complete variable domain is SAVISQKPSRDICQRGTSLTIQCQVDSQVTMMFWYRQQPGQSLTLIATANQGSEATYESGFVIDKFPISRPNLTFSTLTVSNMSPEDSSIYLCSAGGQDPNYGYTFGSGTRLTVV.